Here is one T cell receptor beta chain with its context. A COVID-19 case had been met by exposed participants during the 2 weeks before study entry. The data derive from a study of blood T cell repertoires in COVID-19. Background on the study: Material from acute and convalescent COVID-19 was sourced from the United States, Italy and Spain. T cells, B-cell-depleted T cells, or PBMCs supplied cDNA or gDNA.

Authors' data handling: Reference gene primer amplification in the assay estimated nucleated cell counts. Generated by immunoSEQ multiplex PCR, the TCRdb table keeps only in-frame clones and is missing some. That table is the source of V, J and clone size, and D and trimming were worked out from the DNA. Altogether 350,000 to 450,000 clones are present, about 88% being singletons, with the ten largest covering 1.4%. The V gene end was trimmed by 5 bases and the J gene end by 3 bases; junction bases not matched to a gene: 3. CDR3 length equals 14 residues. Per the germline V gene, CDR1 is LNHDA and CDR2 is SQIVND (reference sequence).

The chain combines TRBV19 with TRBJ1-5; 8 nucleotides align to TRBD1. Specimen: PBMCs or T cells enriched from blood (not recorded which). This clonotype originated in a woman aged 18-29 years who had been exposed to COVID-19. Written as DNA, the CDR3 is TGTGCCAGTAGTCTACAGGGGGACAATCAGCCCCAGCATTTT. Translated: CASSLQGDNQPQHF.